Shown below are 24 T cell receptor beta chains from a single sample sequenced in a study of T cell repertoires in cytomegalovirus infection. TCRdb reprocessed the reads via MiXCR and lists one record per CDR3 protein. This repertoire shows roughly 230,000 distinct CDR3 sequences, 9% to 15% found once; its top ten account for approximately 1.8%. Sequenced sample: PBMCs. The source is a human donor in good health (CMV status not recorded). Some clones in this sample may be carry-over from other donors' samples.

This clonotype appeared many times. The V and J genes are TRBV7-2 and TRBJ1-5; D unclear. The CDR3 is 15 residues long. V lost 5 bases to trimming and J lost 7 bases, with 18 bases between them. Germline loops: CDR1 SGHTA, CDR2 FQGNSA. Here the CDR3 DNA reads TGTGCCAGCAGCGGTGGAGAGTTCGGGCGGCAGCCCCAGCATTTT. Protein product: CASSGGEFGRQPQHF.

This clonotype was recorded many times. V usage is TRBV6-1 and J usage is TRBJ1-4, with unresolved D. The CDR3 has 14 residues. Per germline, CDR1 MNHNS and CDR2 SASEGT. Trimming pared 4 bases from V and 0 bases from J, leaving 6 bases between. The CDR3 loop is CASSGHTTNEKLFF. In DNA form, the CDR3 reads TGTGCCAGCAGTGGACACACAACTAATGAAAAACTGTTTTTT.

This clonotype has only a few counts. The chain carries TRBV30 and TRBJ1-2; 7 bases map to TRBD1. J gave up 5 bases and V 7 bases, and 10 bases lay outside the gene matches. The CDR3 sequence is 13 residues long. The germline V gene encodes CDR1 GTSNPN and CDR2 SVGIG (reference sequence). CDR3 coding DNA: TGTGCCTCCCGGGACAGCGTGCTTTATGGCTACACCTTC. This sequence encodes CASRDSVLYGYTF.

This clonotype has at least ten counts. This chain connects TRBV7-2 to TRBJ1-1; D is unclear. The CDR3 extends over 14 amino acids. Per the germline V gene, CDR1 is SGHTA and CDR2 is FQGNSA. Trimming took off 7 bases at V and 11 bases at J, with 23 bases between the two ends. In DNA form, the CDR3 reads TGTGCCAGCACCAACGTTTTGGGAGGGCTTGTGGCTTTCTTT. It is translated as CASTNVLGGLVAFF.

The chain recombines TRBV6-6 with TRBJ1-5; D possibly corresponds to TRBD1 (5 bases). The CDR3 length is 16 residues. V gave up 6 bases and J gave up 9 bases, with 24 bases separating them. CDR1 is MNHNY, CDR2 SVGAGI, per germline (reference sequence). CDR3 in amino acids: CASSSERGGSNSPQHF. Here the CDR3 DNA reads TGTGCCAGCAGCTCCGAGAGGGGAGGGTCCAATTCGCCCCAGCATTTT.

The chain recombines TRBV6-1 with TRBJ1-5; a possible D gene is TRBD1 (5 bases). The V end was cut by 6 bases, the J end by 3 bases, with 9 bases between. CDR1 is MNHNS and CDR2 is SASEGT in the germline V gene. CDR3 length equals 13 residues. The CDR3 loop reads CASRAGINQPQHF. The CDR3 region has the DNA TGTGCCAGCAGGGCAGGGATCAATCAGCCCCAGCATTTT.

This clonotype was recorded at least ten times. In DNA, the CDR3 is TGTGCCAGCAGCTTAAACTCCCCTGGTACCGGGACAGGGGAAGAGACCCAGTACTTC. Protein sequence: CASSLNSPGTGTGEETQYF. The gene calls are TRBV7-3 and TRBJ2-5; the match to TRBD1 covers 10 bases. The CDR3 loop spans 19 amino acids. CDR1 is SGHTA and CDR2 is FQGTGA in the germline V gene. Trimming cost V 1 base and J 3 bases; bases outside gene matches: 14.

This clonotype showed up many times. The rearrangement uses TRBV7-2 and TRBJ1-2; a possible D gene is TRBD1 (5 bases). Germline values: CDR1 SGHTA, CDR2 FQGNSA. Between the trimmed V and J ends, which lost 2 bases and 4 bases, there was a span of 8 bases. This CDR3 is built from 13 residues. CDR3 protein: CASSLRQIYGYTF. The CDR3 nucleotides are TGTGCCAGCAGCTTAAGACAGATCTATGGCTACACCTTC.

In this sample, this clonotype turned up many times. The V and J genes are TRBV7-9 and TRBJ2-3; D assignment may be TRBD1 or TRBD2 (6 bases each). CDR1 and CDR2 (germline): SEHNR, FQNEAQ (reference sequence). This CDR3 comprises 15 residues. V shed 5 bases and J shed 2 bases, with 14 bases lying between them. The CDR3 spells CASSPGAQNTDTQYF. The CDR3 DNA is TGTGCCAGCAGCCCGGGGGCTCAGAACACAGATACGCAGTATTTT.

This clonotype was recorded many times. The CDR3 sequence is CASRDRGPDEQYF. CDR3 DNA sequence: TGTGCCAGCCGGGACAGGGGGCCGGACGAGCAGTACTTC. V is TRBV6-1 and J is TRBJ2-7, with 12 bases lining up with TRBD1. Germline V gene data show CDR1 as MNHNS and CDR2 as SASEGT. CDR3 length: 13 residues. V was clipped by 8 bases and J by 5 bases; unmatched bases: 4.

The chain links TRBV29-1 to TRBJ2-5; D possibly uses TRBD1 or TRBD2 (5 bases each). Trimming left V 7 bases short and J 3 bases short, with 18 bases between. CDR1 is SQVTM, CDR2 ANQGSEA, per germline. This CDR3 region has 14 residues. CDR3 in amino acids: CSGALGTVKETQYF. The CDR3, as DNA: TGCAGCGGGGCCCTTGGGACGGTCAAAGAGACCCAGTACTTC. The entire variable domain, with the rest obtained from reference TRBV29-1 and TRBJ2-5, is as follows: SAVISQKPSRDICQRGTSLTIQCQVDSQVTMMFWYRQQPGQSLTLIATANQGSEATYESGFVIDKFPISRPNLTFSTLTVSNMSPEDSSIYLCSGALGTVKETQYFGPGTRLLVL.

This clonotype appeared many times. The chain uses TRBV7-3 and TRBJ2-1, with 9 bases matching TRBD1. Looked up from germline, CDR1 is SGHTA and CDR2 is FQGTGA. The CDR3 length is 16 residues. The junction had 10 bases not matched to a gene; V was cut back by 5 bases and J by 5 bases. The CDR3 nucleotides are TGTGCCAGCAGCCCAGGGACAGGGAGTAACAACAATGAGCAGTTCTTC. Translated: CASSPGTGSNNNEQFF.

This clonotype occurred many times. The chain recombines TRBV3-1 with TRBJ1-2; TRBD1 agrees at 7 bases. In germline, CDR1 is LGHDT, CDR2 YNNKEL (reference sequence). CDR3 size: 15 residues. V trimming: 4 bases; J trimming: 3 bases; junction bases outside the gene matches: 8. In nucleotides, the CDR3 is TGTGCCAGCAGCCCTCGGACAGGCACATACTATGGCTACACCTTC. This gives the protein CASSPRTGTYYGYTF.

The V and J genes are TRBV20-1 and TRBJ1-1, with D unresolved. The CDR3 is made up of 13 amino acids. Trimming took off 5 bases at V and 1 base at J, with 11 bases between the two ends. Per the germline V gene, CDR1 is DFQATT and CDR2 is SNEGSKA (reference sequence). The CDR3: CSASWVGNTEAFF. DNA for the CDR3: TGCAGTGCTTCCTGGGTAGGGAACACTGAAGCTTTCTTT.

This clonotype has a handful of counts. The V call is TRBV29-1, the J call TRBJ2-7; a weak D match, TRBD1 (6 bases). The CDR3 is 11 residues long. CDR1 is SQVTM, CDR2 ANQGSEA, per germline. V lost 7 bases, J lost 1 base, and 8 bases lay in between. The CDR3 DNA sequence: TGCAGCGGGACAGATTCCTACGAGCAGTACTTC. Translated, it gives CSGTDSYEQYF.

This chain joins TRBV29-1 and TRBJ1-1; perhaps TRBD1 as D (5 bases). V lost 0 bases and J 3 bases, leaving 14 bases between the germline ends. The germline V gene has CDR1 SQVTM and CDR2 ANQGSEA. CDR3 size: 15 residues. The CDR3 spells CSVEEHGGRDTEAFF. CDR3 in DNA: TGCAGCGTTGAAGAGCACGGGGGAAGGGACACTGAAGCTTTCTTT.

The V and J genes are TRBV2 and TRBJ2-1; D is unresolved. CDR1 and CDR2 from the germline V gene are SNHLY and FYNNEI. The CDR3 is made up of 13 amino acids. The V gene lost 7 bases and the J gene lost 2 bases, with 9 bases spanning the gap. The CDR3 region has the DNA TGTGCCAGCACGGGCGGACCCTACAATGAGCAGTTCTTC. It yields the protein CASTGGPYNEQFF.

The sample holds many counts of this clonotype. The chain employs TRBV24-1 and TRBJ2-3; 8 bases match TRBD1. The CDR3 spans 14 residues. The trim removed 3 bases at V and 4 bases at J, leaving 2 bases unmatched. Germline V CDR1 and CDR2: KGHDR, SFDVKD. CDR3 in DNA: TGTGCCACCAGTGATCTCAGGGGGCCAGATACGCAGTATTTT. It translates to CATSDLRGPDTQYF.

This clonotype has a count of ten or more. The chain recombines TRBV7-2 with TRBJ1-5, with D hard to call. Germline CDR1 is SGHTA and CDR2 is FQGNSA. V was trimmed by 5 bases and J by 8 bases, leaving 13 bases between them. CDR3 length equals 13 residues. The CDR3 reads CASSRAREEPQHF. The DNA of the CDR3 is TGTGCCAGCAGCCGCGCCCGCGAAGAGCCCCAGCATTTT.

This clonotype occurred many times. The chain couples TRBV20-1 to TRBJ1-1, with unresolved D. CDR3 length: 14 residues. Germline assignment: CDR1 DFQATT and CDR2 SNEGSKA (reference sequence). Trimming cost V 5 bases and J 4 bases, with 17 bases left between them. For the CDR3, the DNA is TGCAGTGCTCTACCGAGGGCAGGCTCCACTGAAGCTTTCTTT. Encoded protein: CSALPRAGSTEAFF.

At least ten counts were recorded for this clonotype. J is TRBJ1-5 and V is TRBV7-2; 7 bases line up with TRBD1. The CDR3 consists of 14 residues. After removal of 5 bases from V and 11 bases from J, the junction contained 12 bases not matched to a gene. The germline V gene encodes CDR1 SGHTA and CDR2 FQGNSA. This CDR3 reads CASSGRGGSPSQHF. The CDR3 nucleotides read TGTGCCAGCAGCGGGAGAGGGGGCAGCCCGTCCCAGCATTTT.

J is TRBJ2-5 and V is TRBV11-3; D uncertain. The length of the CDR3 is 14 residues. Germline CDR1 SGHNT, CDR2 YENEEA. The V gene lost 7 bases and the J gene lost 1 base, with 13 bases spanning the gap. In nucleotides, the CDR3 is TGTGCCAGCACCGATAACCCAGTCCAAGAGACCCAGTACTTC. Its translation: CASTDNPVQETQYF.

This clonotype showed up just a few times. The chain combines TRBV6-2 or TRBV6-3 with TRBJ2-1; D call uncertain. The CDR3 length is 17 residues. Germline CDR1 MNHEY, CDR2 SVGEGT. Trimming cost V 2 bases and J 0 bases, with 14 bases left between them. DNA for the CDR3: TGTGCCAGCAGTTACAATGGCAGGCAAAGCTCCTACAATGAGCAGTTCTTC. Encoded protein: CASSYNGRQSSYNEQFF.

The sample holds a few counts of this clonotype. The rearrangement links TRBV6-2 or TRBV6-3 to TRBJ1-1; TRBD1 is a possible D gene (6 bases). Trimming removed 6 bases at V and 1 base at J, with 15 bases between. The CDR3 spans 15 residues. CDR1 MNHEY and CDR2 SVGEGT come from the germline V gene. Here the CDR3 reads CASSPSGQSNTEAFF. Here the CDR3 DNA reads TGTGCCAGCAGCCCCTCCGGACAGTCGAACACTGAAGCTTTCTTT.